This T cell receptor beta chain derives from a study of blood T cell repertoires in COVID-19. Study-wide context: The origin of the acute and convalescent COVID-19 samples was the United States, Italy and Spain.

Individuals drawn from 24 US areas were roughly 18 to 100 years old. Self-reported history from a screening survey and questionnaire set each donor's cohort. The CDR3 runs 16 residues. Clones were sequenced by immunoSEQ multiplex PCR, and TCRdb holds only the in-frame ones, with some missing. In the table there are about 400,000 clones, less than 90% of which are singletons. The chain employs TRBV21-1 and TRBJ2-7; TRBD2, the D gene given by the table, was not confirmed from the DNA. TRBV21-1 constitutes a pseudogene. The source material was PBMCs or T cells enriched from blood (not recorded which). The receptor was derived from a young woman who had recovered from COVID-19. The CDR3 loop is CASSIIGGLESYEQYF. The CDR3, as DNA: TGTGCCAGCAGCATCATTGGGGGACTAGAATCCTACGAGCAGTACTTC.